These 15 T cell receptor beta chains came from one sample sequenced in a study of cytomegalovirus exposure and HLA in healthy donors. The PCR used 60 Vbeta and 13 Jbeta primers. Repertoires were generated with immunoSEQ multiplex PCR, while TCRdb's copy carries only in-frame clones and drops some. This table holds 210,000 or so clones, around 80% found once. The sequencing sample was made of PBMCs. The receptor set was obtained from a man in his late teens or twenties in good health and CMV-seronegative.

The table lists this clone with a few counts. The rearrangement joins TRBV18 to TRBJ1-2, with 7 bases matching TRBD1. V trimming: 6 bases; J trimming: 8 bases; junction bases outside the gene matches: 12. This CDR3 comprises 14 residues. CDR1 is KGHSH and CDR2 is LQKENI in the germline V gene. CDR3 in DNA: TGTGCCAGCTCGGGAGACAGGGACACTCAAGGCTACACCTTC. Its protein product is CASSGDRDTQGYTF.

Remarks on this clone: The same CDR3 can be traced to other DNA sequences in this sample. This chain connects TRBV28 to TRBJ2-7, with TRBD1 as a possible D gene (5 bases). V was cut by 4 bases and J by 0 bases, with 19 bases left in between. The CDR3 is 17 amino acids. CDR1 is MDHEN, CDR2 SYDVKM, per germline. CDR3 sequence reads: CASSSPPGIVSSYEQYF. As DNA, the CDR3 is TGTGCCAGCAGTTCGCCCCCAGGGATAGTAAGCTCCTACGAGCAGTACTTC.

This chain connects TRBV7-6 to TRBJ2-5; 7 bases align to TRBD1. The J call may be incorrect, as the DNA end agrees better with TRBJ2-7. This CDR3 is built from 14 residues. The germline CDR1 and CDR2 sequences are SGHVS and FNYEAQ. The CDR3 spells CASSPGTADYEQYF. In DNA form, the CDR3 reads TGTGCCAGCAGCCCCGGGACAGCTGACTACGAGCAGTACTTC.

The CDR3 reads CASRGTGAEQYF. CDR3 bases: TGTGCCAGCAGAGGGACAGGGGCTGAGCAGTACTTC. The chain recombines TRBV6-5 with TRBJ2-5; 10 bases line up with TRBD1. The trim removed 6 bases at V and 11 bases at J, leaving 6 bases unmatched. Germline CDR1 and CDR2: MNHEY and SVGAGI. This CDR3 is built from 12 residues.

This chain joins TRBV25-1 and TRBJ1-2; D perhaps matches TRBD1 (6 bases). V lost 4 bases, J lost 7 bases, and 16 bases lay in between. The CDR3 runs to 14 residues. In germline, CDR1 is MGHDK, CDR2 SYGVNS. CDR3 region: CASSAPSQGGGYTF. CDR3 nucleotide sequence: TGTGCCAGCAGTGCCCCATCACAGGGCGGTGGCTACACCTTC.

The rearrangement uses TRBV27 and TRBJ2-7; 7 bases are a match to TRBD1. Germline assignment: CDR1 MNHEY and CDR2 SMNVEV (reference sequence). This CDR3 comprises 15 residues. V lost 5 bases to trimming and J lost 3 bases; unmatched junction nucleotides: 10. CDR3 sequence: CASSLTGTAYYEQYF. Written as DNA, the CDR3 is TGTGCCAGCAGTCTGACCGGGACAGCATACTACGAGCAGTACTTC.

The J gene is TRBJ1-4, the V gene TRBV5-6; D is undetermined. Germline values: CDR1 SGHDT, CDR2 YYEEEE. The CDR3 has 16 amino acids. V lost 4 bases and J lost 0, with 13 bases in between. This chain's CDR3 is CASSPLYSSTNEKLFF. For the CDR3, the DNA is TGTGCCAGCAGCCCACTCTACAGCTCAACTAATGAAAAACTGTTTTTT.

V gene TRBV30 combines with J gene TRBJ2-3; 13 bases map to TRBD2. Germline trimming cut 1 base from V and 6 bases from J; bases unmatched to any gene: 4. The germline gives CDR1 GTSNPN, CDR2 SVGIG (reference sequence). The CDR3 is 15 residues long. The CDR3 protein is CAWSGLAGGPDTQYF. DNA of the CDR3: TGTGCCTGGAGTGGACTAGCGGGAGGCCCCGATACGCAGTATTTT.

V and J are TRBV6-1 and TRBJ2-1, with no clear D. With 0 bases removed from V and 4 bases from J, the gap between germline ends came to 13 bases. Germline CDR1 MNHNS, CDR2 SASEGT. The CDR3 spans 16 residues. CDR3 in DNA: TGTGCCAGCAGTGAAGCCCCTTACGGAGTGTACAATGAGCAGTTCTTC. It yields the protein CASSEAPYGVYNEQFF.

This rearrangement joins TRBV9 to TRBJ2-5, with D hard to call. In germline, CDR1 is SGDLS, CDR2 YYNGEE. Trimming pared 0 bases from V and 2 bases from J, leaving 14 bases between. The CDR3 has 16 residues. The CDR3 bases are TGTGCCAGCAGCGTAGGCGGAGTTGTGGGTCAAGAGACCCAGTACTTC. Amino acid sequence: CASSVGGVVGQETQYF.

CDR3 sequence: CASSFRTGDSGEQYF. The CDR3 nucleotides read TGCGCCAGCAGCTTTAGGACAGGGGACTCGGGCGAGCAGTACTTC. The rearrangement links TRBV5-1 to TRBJ2-7; 9 positions agree with TRBD1. The germline V gene encodes CDR1 SGHRS and CDR2 YFSETQ. V dropped 2 bases and J dropped 6; count of bases not matched to a gene: 9. The CDR3 spans 15 residues.

The rearrangement links TRBV5-1 to TRBJ2-3; perhaps TRBD1 as D (6 bases). V lost 4 bases, J lost 2 bases, and 23 bases lay in between. This CDR3 comprises 18 residues. Looked up from germline, CDR1 is SGHRS and CDR2 is YFSETQ. CDR3 sequence: CASSRIGGGQGPTDTQYF. CDR3 sequence (DNA): TGCGCCAGCAGCAGAATAGGTGGGGGCCAAGGGCCCACAGATACGCAGTATTTT.

CDR3 amino acids: CASLQGLSSYEQYF. DNA for the CDR3: TGTGCCAGCTTACAGGGCCTAAGCTCCTACGAGCAGTACTTC. The chain employs TRBV6-6 and TRBJ2-7; TRBD1 is a possible D gene (6 bases). CDR3 size: 14 residues. Per the germline V gene, CDR1 is MNHNY and CDR2 is SVGAGI (reference sequence). V was clipped by 8 bases and J by 0 bases, with 14 bases between them.

This clone was recorded once. The chain uses TRBV5-1 and TRBJ2-1; 7 bases align to TRBD2. The CDR3 is 16 residues long. The ends lost 1 base at V and 3 bases at J; junction bases unmatched: 7. Germline V gene sequence: CDR1 SGHRS, CDR2 YFSETQ. The CDR3 is CASSLRGGVFYNEQFF. CDR3 coding DNA: TGCGCCAGCAGCTTGCGTGGGGGGGTCTTCTACAATGAGCAGTTCTTC.

The chain has TRBV9 and TRBJ2-1, with 10 bases fitting TRBD2. This CDR3 comprises 14 residues. CDR1 and CDR2 from the germline V gene are SGDLS and YYNGEE. Trimming removed 3 bases from V and 7 bases from J; junction bases left unmatched: 4. As DNA, the CDR3 is TGTGCCAGCAGCGCCTCTAGCGGGAGTAATGAGCAGTTCTTC. This gives the protein CASSASSGSNEQFF.